This T cell receptor (beta chain) was sequenced for a study of cytomegalovirus exposure and HLA in healthy donors. Study observations and caveats: For most TCR sequences rarity was the rule, although some public TCRs occurred in many donors.

V lost 6 bases, J lost 4 bases, and 14 bases lay in between. Germline V gene data show CDR1 as MNHEY and CDR2 as SVGAGI. The CDR3 contains 14 residues. Assay used: immunoSEQ multiplex PCR; TCRdb lists only in-frame clones, some missing. The sample consists of about 260,000 clones, about 90% of them appearing once. In the case of this clone: Its antigen is currently unknown.

The sequenced sample consisted of PBMCs. This sequence was found in a woman in her 30s in good health and CMV-seronegative. The J gene is TRBJ2-3, the V gene TRBV6-5, with D uncertain. CDR3 residues: CASSLKAPPDTQYF. The CDR3 nucleotides read TGTGCCAGCAGCCTTAAGGCCCCTCCAGATACGCAGTATTTT.